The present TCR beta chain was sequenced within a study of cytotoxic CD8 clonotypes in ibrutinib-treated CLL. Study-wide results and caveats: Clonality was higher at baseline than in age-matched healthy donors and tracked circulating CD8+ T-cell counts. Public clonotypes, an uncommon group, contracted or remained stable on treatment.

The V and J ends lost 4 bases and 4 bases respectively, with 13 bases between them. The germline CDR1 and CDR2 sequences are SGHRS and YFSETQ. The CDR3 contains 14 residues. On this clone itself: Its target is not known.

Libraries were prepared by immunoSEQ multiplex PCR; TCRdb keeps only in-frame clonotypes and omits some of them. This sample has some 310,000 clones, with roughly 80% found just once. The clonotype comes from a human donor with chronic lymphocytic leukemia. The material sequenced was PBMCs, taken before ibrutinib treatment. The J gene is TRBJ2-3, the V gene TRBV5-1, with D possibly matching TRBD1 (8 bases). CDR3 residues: CASSTTGGADTQYF. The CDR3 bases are TGCGCCAGCAGCACAACAGGGGGGGCAGATACGCAGTATTTT.